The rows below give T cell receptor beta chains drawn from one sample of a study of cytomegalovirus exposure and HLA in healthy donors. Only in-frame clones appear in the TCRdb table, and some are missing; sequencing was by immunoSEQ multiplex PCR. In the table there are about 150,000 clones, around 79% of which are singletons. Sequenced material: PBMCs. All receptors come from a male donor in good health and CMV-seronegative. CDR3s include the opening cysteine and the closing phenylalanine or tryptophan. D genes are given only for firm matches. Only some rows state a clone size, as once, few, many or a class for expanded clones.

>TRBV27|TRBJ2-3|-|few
CASTHGGISTDTQYF
TGTGCCAGCACCCATGGGGGGATTAGCACAGATACGCAGTATTTT
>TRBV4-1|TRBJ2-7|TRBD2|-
CASSPRTRMTYEQYF
TGCGCCAGCAGCCCCCGGACTAGGATGACCTACGAGCAGTACTTC
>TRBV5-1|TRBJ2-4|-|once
CASSLGGLPSENIQYF
TGCGCCAGCAGCTTGGGAGGACTACCCTCGGAAAACATTCAGTACTTC
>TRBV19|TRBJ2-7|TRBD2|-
CATHPIGGANYEQYF
TGTGCCACTCATCCAATCGGGGGGGCTAACTACGAGCAGTACTTC
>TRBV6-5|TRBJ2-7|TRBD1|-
CASRTDRGLYEQYF
TGTGCCAGCAGAACGGACAGGGGGCTCTACGAGCAGTACTTC
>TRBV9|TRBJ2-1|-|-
CASSVETSGGNEQFF
TGTGCCAGCAGCGTAGAGACAAGTGGGGGGAATGAGCAGTTCTTC
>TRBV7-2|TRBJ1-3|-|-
CASSLQGNLHSGNTIYF
TGTGCCAGCAGCCTACAGGGAAACCTTCACTCTGGAAACACCATATATTTT
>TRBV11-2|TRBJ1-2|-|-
CASSLARTDSYGYTF
TGTGCCAGCAGCTTAGCCCGGACAGATAGCTATGGCTACACCTTC
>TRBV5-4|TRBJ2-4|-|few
CASSLRTGRVAKNIQYF
TGTGCCAGCAGCTTGAGGACAGGGAGGGTGGCCAAAAACATTCAGTACTTC
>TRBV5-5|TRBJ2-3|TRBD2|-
CASSHPGGSDTDTQYF
TGTGCCAGCAGCCATCCTGGCGGGAGCGACACAGATACGCAGTATTTT
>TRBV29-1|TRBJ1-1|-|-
CSVVVQNTEAFF
TGCAGCGTTGTTGTACAGAACACTGAAGCTTTCTTT
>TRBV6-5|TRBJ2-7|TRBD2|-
CASRPVSGGSYEQYF
TGTGCCAGCAGGCCCGTGAGCGGGGGGTCTTACGAGCAGTACTTC
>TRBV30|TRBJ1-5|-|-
CAWSRQGNQPQHF
TGTGCCTGGAGTCGACAGGGCAATCAGCCCCAGCATTTT
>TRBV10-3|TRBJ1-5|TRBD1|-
CAIADRGNQPQHF
TGTGCCATCGCGGACAGGGGCAATCAGCCCCAGCATTTT
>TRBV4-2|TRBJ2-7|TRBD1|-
CASSQEGQLSYEQYF
TGTGCCAGCAGCCAAGAGGGACAGCTCTCCTACGAGCAGTACTTC
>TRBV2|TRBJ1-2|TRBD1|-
CASSIPGTEVNYGYTF
TGTGCCAGCAGTATACCCGGGACAGAAGTTAACTATGGCTACACCTTC
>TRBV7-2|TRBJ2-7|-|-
CASRFGGARSYEQYF
TGTGCCAGCAGGTTCGGAGGGGCGCGATCCTACGAGCAGTACTTC
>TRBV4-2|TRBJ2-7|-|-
CASSQVIAGAYYEQYF
TGTGCCAGCAGCCAAGTCATCGCAGGGGCCTACTACGAGCAGTACTTC
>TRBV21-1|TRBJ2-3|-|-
CASSQGQGKDTQYF
TGTGCCAGCTCACAAGGACAGGGGAAAGATACGCAGTATTTT
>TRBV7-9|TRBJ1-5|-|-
CASSRGGEPQHF
TGTGCCAGCAGCCGTGGAGGGGAGCCCCAGCATTTT
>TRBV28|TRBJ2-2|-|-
CASSLLGPGELFF
TGTGCCAGCAGTTTATTGGGGCCGGGGGAGCTGTTTTTT
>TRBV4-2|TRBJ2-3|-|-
CASSQDSGDTQYF
TGTGCCAGCAGCCAAGATTCGGGGGATACGCAGTATTTT
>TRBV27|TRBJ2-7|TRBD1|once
CASILRGPPSPYEQYF
TGTGCCAGCATCCTGAGGGGGCCCCCATCCCCATACGAGCAGTACTTC
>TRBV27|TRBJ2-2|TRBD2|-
CASSQTRGVRGTGELFF
TGTGCCAGCAGTCAAACTCGGGGGGTCCGGGGCACCGGGGAGCTGTTTTTT
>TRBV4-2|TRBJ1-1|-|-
CASSQVLGGHTEAFF
TGTGCCAGCAGCCAAGTCCTCGGGGGTCACACTGAAGCTTTCTTT
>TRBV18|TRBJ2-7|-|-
CASSPQRVEEQYF
TGTGCCAGCTCACCACAACGCGTCGAGGAGCAGTACTTC
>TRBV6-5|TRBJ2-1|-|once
CASQHPSYNEQFF
TGTGCCAGCCAACACCCCTCCTACAATGAGCAGTTCTTC
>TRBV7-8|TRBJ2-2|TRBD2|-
CASSVRLAGYTGELFF
TGTGCCAGCAGCGTACGACTAGCGGGGTACACCGGGGAGCTGTTTTTT
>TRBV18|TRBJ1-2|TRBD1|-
CASSISGTGGYGYTF
TGTGCCAGCTCAATTTCCGGGACAGGGGGCTATGGCTACACCTTC
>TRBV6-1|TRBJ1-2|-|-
CASSGSGTYGYTF
TGTGCCAGCAGTGGCTCGGGAACCTATGGCTACACCTTC
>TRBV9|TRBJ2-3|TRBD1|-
CASSVDGQGIDTQYF
TGTGCCAGCAGCGTAGACGGACAGGGGATAGATACGCAGTATTTT
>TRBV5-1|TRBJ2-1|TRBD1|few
CASRVQGADNEQFF
TGCGCCAGCAGGGTACAGGGGGCGGACAATGAGCAGTTCTTC
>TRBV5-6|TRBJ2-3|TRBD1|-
CASSWDRESTQYF
TGTGCCAGCAGCTGGGACAGGGAAAGTACGCAGTATTTT
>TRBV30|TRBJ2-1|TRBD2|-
CAWSRYSGTLSYNEQFF
TGTGCCTGGAGTCGGTATAGCGGGACCCTCTCCTACAATGAGCAGTTCTTC
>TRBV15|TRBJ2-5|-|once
CATSRGREETQYF
TGTGCCACCAGCAGAGGGAGGGAAGAGACCCAGTACTTC
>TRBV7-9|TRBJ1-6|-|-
CASSLFGEGRDSPLHF
TGTGCCAGCAGCTTATTCGGCGAGGGAAGGGATTCACCCCTCCACTTT
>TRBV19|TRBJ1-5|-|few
CASGVGRPNQPQHF
TGTGCCAGTGGAGTAGGAAGGCCCAATCAGCCCCAGCATTTT